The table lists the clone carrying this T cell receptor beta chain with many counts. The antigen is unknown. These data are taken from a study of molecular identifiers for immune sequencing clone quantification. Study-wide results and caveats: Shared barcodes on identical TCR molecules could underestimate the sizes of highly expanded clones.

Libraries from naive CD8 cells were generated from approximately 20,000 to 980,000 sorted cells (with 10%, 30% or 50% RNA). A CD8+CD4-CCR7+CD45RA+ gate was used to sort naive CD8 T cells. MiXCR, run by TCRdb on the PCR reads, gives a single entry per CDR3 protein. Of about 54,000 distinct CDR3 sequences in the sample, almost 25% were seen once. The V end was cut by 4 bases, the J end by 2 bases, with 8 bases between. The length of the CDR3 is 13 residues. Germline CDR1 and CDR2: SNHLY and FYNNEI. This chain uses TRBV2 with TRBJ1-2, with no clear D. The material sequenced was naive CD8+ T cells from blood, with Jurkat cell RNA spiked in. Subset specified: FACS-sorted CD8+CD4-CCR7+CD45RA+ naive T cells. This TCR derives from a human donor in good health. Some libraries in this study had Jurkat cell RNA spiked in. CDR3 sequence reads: CASSGAENYGYTF. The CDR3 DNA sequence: TGTGCCAGCAGTGGGGCAGAGAACTATGGCTACACCTTC.